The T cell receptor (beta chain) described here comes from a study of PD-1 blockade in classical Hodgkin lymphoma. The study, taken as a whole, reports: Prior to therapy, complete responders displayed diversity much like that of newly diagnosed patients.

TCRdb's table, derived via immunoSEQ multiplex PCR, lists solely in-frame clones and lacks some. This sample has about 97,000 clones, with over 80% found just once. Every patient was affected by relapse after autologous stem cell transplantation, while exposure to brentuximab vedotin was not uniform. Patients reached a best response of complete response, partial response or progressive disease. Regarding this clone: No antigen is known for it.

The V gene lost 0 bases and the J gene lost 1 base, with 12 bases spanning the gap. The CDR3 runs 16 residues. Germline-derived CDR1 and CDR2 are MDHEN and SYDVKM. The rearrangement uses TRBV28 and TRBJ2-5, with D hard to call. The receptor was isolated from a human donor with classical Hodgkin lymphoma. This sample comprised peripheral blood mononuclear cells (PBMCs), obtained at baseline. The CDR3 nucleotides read TGTGCCAGCAGTTTATGGGGTCCAGACACCCAAGAGACCCAGTACTTC. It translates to CASSLWGPDTQETQYF.